This T cell receptor beta chain was obtained from a study of read filtering for tumor transcriptome and immune sequencing. This clonotype was seen a few times. Antigen unknown. From 300 to 400 ng of RNA, a library with molecular barcoded alpha/delta and beta/gamma adaptors was made. Each CDR3 protein gets one entry after TCRdb re-called the reads with MiXCR. The table includes some 46,000 distinct CDR3 sequences, about 12% detected once. Study-level points and caveats: Approximately 82% of IR-seq clonotypes had one read, totaling around 3.4% of reads; RNA-seq: approximately 73% and 42%.

Sequenced: a population of CD138-negative cells sorted from bone marrow. The clonotype was recovered from a donor at least 40 years old with multiple myeloma.

This CDR3 is CASSLSSGRLLTQYF. The CDR3 DNA follows: TGTGCCAGCAGCCTGTCTAGCGGGAGGCTCCTCACCCAGTACTTC. The chain couples TRBV3-1 to TRBJ2-5; 11 bases line up with TRBD2. V lost 4 bases, J lost 8 bases, and 9 bases stayed unmatched. Germline-derived CDR1 and CDR2 are LGHDT and YNNKEL (reference sequence). The CDR3 consists of 15 residues.